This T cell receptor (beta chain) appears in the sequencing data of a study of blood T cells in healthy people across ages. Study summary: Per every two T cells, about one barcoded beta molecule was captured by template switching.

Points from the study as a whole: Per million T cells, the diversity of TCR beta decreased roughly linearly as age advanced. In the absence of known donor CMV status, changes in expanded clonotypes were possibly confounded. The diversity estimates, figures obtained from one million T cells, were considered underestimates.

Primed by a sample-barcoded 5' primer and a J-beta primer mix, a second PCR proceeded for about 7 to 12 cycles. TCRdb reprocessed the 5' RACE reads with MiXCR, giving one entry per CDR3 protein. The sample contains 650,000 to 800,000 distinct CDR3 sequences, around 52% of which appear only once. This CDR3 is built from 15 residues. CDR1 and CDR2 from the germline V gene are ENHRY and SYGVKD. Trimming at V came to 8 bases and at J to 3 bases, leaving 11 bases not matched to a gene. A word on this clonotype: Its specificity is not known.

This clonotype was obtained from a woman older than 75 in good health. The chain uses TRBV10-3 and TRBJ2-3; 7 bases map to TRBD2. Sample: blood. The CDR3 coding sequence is TGTGCCATCGGGTTCGTTGGGGGGGGAACAGATACGCAGTATTTT. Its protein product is CAIGFVGGGTDTQYF.